This TCR beta chain was captured in a study of blood T cell repertoires in COVID-19. The overall study: The origin of the acute and convalescent COVID-19 samples was the United States, Italy and Spain. Sources were T cells, B-cell-depleted T cells, or PBMCs; the material itself was cDNA or gDNA.

The V segment lost 4 bases and the J segment 1 base; nucleotides outside the gene matches: 5. Germline loops: CDR1 LNHDA, CDR2 SQIVND (reference sequence). This CDR3 contains 15 residues. Original processing notes: Scientists estimated how many nucleated cells there were by amplifying reference gene primers. The assay was immunoSEQ multiplex PCR, and TCRdb's table has in-frame clones only and misses some. V and J calls plus clone size are reproduced from that table; the DNA served to infer D and trimming. The sample holds roughly 300,000 clones, about nine tenths seen once. This sequence was found in a woman between 40 and 50 years old who had recovered from COVID-19. Source material: peripheral blood. The chain employs TRBV19 and TRBJ2-7; 9 positions match TRBD2. CDR3 sequence reads: CASSKGSGGSYEQYF. The DNA of the CDR3 is TGTGCCAGTAGTAAGGGTAGCGGGGGATCCTACGAGCAGTACTTC.